One sample yielded the 5 T cell receptor beta chains listed below, sequenced in a study of human T cells and chemical hapten exposure. Unfractionated whole blood was the source from which total RNA was extracted. TCRdb re-called the 5' RACE reads through MiXCR, storing one row per CDR3 protein. Seen here are about 80,000 distinct CDR3 sequences, roughly 8% observed once, and the top ten hold under 2.5%. Every receptor here comes from a male donor in good health.

The chain combines TRBV9 with TRBJ2-4; unclear D gene. Trimming pared 0 bases from V and 9 bases from J, leaving 10 bases between. Germline V gene lookup returns CDR1 SGDLS and CDR2 YYNGEE. The CDR3 length is 13 residues. CDR3 coding DNA: TGTGCCAGCAGCGTAGGTGTCCAAGCCATTCAGTACTTC. Translating gives CASSVGVQAIQYF.

The sample holds many counts of this clonotype. The rearrangement uses TRBV12-3 or TRBV12-4 and TRBJ2-1; 7 positions agree with TRBD1. Germline trimming cut 5 bases from V and 7 bases from J; bases unmatched to any gene: 11. This CDR3 is built from 15 residues. The CDR3 sequence is CASSLRRQGNNEQFF. DNA of the CDR3: TGTGCCAGCAGTCTCCGGAGACAGGGTAATAATGAGCAGTTCTTC.

This clonotype was seen at least ten times. The chain has TRBV25-1 and TRBJ1-1, with 7 bases that match TRBD1. The germline V gene has CDR1 MGHDK and CDR2 SYGVNS. The CDR3 loop spans 14 amino acids. Losses at the gene ends were 2 bases for V and 7 bases for J; bases not matched to a gene: 7. The CDR3 reads CASSEGGRTGEAFF. CDR3 DNA: TGTGCCAGCAGTGAAGGAGGTAGGACAGGTGAAGCTTTCTTT.

This clonotype was recorded many times. V gene TRBV6-4 combines with J gene TRBJ1-1; a weak D match, TRBD1 (6 bases). Germline CDR1 reads MRHNA; CDR2 reads SNTAGT. This CDR3 is built from 14 residues. The V end was cut by 5 bases, the J end by 0 bases, with 10 bases between. This CDR3 reads CASSKDRMNTEAFF. CDR3 DNA sequence: TGTGCCAGCAGTAAGGACAGAATGAACACTGAAGCTTTCTTT.

The J gene is TRBJ2-6, the V gene TRBV5-4, with 7 bases lining up with TRBD1. CDR1 and CDR2 (germline): SGHNT, YYREEE (reference sequence). This CDR3 contains 17 residues. The ends lost 4 bases at V and 0 bases at J; junction bases unmatched: 7. The CDR3: CASSGRDSTSGANVLTF. The CDR3 nucleotides read TGTGCCAGCAGCGGCCGGGACAGTACCTCTGGGGCCAACGTCCTGACTTTC.